Sequencing of this T cell receptor (beta chain) was carried out in a study of CD8+ T cells in alopecia areata. Trimming removed 1 base from V and 4 bases from J, with 6 bases in between. The CDR3 spans 13 residues. CDR1 and CDR2 from the germline V gene are SGHTA and FQGNSA. cDNA reverse transcribed from extracted RNA served as the sequencing template. Using immunoSEQ multiplex PCR, the repertoire was profiled, and TCRdb retains in-frame clones only, with some absent. The table lists several thousand clones, 71% of them singletons. The V and J genes are TRBV7-2 and TRBJ2-3; no reliable D call. The clonotype was recovered from a human donor in good health. Sequencing input: skin. This CDR3 is CASSLDPSDTQYF. CDR3 nucleotides: TGTGCCAGCAGCTTAGATCCGTCAGATACGCAGTATTTT.